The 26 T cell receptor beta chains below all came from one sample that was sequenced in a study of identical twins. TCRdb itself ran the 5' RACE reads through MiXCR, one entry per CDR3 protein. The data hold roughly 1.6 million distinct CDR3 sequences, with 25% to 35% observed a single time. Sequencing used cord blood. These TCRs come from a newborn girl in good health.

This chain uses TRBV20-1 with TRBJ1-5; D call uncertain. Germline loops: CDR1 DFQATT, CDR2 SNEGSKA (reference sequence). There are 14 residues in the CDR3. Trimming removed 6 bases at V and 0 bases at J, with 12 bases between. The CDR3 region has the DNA TGCAGTGCGATGGAGGTTTATAGCAATCAGCCCCAGCATTTT. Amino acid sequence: CSAMEVYSNQPQHF.

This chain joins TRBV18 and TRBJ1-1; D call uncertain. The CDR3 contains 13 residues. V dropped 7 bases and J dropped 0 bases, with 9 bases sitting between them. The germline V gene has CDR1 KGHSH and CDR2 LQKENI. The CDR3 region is CASCQSVNTEAFF. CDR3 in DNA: TGTGCCAGCTGCCAGTCCGTGAACACTGAAGCTTTCTTT.

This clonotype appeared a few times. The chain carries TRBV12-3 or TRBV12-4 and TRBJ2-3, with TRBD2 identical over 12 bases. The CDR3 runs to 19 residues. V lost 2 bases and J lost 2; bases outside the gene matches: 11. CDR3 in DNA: TGTGCCAGCAGTTTAAGAAGTCCACTAGCGGGGGGAGACACAGATACGCAGTATTTT. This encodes CASSLRSPLAGGDTDTQYF.

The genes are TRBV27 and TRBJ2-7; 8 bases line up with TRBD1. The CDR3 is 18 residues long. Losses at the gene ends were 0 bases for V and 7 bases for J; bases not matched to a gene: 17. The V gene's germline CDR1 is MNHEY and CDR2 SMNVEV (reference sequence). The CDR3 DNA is TGTGCCAGCAGTTTATCGAAGGGTGGGACAGGCATATACAATGAGCAGTACTTC. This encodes CASSLSKGGTGIYNEQYF.

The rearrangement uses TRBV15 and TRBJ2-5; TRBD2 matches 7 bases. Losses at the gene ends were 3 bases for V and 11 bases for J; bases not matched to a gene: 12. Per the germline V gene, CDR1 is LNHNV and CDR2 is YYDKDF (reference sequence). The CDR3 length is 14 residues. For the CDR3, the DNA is TGTGCCACCAGCAGCCCTAGCGGCTACAATGAGCAGTACTTC. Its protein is CATSSPSGYNEQYF.

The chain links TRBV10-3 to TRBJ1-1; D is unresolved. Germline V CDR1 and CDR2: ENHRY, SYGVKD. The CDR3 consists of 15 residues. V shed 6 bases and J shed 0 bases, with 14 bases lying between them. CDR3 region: CAISPSGRMNTEAFF. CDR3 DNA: TGTGCCATCAGCCCCTCTGGGAGGATGAACACTGAAGCTTTCTTT.

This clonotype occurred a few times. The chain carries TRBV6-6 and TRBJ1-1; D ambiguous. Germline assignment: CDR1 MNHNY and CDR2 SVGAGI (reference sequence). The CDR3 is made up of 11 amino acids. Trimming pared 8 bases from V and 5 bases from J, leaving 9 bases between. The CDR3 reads CASGSQTEAFF. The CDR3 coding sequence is TGTGCCAGCGGCTCCCAAACTGAAGCTTTCTTT.

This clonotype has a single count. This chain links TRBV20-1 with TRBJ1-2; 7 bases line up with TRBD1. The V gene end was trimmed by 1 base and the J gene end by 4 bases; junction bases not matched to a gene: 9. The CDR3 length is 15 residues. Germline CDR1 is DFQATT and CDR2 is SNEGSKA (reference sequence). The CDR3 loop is CSARGGQGVSYGYTF. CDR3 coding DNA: TGCAGTGCTAGAGGGGGGCAGGGGGTAAGCTATGGCTACACCTTC.

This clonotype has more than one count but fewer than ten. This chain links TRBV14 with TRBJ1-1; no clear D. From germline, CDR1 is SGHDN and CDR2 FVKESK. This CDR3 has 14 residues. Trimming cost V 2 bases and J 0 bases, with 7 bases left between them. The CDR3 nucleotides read TGTGCCAGCAGCCAAAGTGGGGTGAACACTGAAGCTTTCTTT. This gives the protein CASSQSGVNTEAFF.

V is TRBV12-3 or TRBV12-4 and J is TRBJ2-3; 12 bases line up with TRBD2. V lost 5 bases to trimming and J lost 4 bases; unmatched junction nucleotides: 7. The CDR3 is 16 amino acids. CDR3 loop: CASSMTSGRRADTQYF. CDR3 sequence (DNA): TGTGCCAGCAGTATGACTAGCGGGAGAAGGGCAGATACGCAGTATTTT.

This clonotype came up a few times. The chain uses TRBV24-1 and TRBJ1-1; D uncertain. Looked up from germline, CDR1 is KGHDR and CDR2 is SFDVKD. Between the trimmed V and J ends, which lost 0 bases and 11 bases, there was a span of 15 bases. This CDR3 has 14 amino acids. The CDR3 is CATSDLGEKVGAFF. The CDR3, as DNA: TGTGCCACCAGTGATTTGGGAGAAAAGGTTGGCGCTTTCTTT.

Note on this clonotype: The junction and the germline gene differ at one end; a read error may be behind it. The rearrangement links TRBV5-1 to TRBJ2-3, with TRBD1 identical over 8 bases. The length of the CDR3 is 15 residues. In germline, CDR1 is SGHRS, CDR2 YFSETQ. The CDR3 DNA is TGCGCCAGCAGCTTCGACAGGGGCAGCACAGATACGCCGTATTTT. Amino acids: CASSFDRGSTDTPYF.

The CDR3 DNA reads as TGCGCCAGCAGCTCGAGGAGAGGGACAACTAACTATGGCTACACCTTC. This translates into CASSSRRGTTNYGYTF. The chain is built from TRBV5-1 and TRBJ1-2; maybe TRBD1 (6 bases). CDR3 length: 16 residues. Germline CDR1 is SGHRS and CDR2 is YFSETQ. V dropped 3 bases and J dropped 0 bases, with 15 bases sitting between them.

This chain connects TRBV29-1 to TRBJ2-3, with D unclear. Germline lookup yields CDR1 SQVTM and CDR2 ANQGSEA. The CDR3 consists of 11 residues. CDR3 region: CSCSFGDTQYF. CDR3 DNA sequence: TGCAGTTGTTCCTTCGGAGATACGCAGTATTTT.

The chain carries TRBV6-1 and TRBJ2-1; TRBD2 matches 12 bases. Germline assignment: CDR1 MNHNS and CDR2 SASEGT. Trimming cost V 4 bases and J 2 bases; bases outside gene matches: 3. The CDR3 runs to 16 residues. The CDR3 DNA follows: TGTGCCAGCAGTGCCAGGACTAGCGGGGCCTACAATGAGCAGTTCTTC. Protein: CASSARTSGAYNEQFF.

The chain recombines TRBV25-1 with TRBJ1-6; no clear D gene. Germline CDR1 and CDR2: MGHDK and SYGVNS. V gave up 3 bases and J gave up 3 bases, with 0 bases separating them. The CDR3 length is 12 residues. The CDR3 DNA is TGTGCCAGCAGTGACTATAATTCACCCCTCCACTTT. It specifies CASSDYNSPLHF.

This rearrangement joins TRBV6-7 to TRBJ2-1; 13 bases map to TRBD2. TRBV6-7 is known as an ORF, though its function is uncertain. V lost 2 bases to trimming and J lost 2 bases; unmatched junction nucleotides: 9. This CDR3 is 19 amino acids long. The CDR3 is CASSYTRTSGSSPYNEQFF. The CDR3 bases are TGTGCCAGCAGTTACACCCGGACTAGCGGGAGTTCCCCCTACAATGAGCAGTTCTTC.

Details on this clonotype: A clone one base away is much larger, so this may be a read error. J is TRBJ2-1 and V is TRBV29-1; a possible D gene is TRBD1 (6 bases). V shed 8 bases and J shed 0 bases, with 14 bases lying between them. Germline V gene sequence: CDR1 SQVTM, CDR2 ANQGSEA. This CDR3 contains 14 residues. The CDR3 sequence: CSPTGISSYNEQFF. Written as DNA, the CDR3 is TGCAGCCCCACAGGGATAAGCTCCTACAATGAGCAGTTCTTC.

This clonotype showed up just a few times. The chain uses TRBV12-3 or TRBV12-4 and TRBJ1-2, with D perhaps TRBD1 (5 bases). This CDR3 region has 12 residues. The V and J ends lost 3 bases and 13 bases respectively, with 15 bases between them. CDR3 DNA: TGTGCCAGCAGTTTTTCTGGCCCGGGGCGCACCTTC. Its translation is CASSFSGPGRTF.

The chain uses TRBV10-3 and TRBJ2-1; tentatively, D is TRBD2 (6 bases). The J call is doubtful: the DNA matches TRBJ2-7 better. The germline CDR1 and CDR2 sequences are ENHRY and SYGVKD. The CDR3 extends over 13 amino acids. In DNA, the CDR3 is TGTGCCATCGGAGGGACCTCCTACAATGAGCAGTACTTC. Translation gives CAIGGTSYNEQYF.

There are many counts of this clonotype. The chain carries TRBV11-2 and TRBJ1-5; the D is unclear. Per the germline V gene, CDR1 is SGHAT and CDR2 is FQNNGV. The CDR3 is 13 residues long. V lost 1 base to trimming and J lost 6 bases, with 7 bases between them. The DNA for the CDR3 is TGTGCCAGCAGCTTAGTAGAGGGTCAGCCCCAGCATTTT. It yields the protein CASSLVEGQPQHF.

CDR3 amino acids: CASKIGRHDNSPLHF. CDR3 coding DNA: TGCGCCAGCAAGATAGGGAGGCATGATAATTCACCCCTCCACTTT. V usage is TRBV10-1 and J usage is TRBJ1-6; no clear D. CDR3 size: 15 residues. Germline V CDR1 and CDR2: WNHNN, SYGVQD (reference sequence). Trimming took off 7 bases at V and 5 bases at J, with 15 bases between the two ends.

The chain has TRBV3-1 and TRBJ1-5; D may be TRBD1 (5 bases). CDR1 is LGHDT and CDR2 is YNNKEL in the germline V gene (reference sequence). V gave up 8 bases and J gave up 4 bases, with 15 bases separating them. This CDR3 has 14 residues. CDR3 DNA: TGTGCCAGCTACCCGAAAGGGGAAAATCAGCCCCAGCATTTT. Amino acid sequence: CASYPKGENQPQHF.

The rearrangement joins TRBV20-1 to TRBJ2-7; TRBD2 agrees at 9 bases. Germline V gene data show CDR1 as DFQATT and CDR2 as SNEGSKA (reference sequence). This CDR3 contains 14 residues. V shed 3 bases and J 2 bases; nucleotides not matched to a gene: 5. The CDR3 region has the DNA TGCAGTGCTAGGTTGCCTAGCGGGACCTACGAGCAGTACTTC. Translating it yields CSARLPSGTYEQYF.

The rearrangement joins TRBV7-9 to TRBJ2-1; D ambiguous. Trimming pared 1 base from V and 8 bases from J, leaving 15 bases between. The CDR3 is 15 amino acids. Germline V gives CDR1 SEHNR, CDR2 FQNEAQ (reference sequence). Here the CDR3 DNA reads TGTGCCAGCAGCTTAGACGGAACCTTAAGGGATGAGCAGTTCTTC. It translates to CASSLDGTLRDEQFF.

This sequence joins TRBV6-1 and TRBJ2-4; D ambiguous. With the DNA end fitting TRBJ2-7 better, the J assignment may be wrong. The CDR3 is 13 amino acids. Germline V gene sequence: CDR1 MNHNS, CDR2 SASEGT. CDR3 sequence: CASSELCRYEQYF. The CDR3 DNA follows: TGTGCCAGCAGTGAATTGTGTCGGTACGAGCAGTACTTC.